The rows below give T cell receptor beta chains drawn from one sample of a study of beta chain features in type 1 diabetes. The table came from immunoSEQ multiplex PCR; TCRdb's copy has only in-frame clones and leaves some out. The table has 450,000 to 550,000 clones, over 25% seen once. The sample comprised naive CD4+ T cells from blood. These TCRs come from a man younger than 35 in good health. Each CDR3 is given with its conserved first and last residue. Each record gives: D gene, J gene, clone size, V gene, CDR3 length, CDR3 protein, CDR3 DNA. The D gene is left open where the match is weak. Only some rows state a clone size, as once, few, many or a class for expanded clones.

d_call: TRBD2
j_call: TRBJ2-1
clone_size: NA
v_call: TRBV29-1
cdr3_length: 15
cdr3_aa: CSVLGRVTPQNEQFF
cdr3_nt: TGCAGCGTTTTAGGGAGGGTGACACCCCAAAATGAGCAGTTCTTC

d_call: NA
j_call: TRBJ2-3
clone_size: few
v_call: TRBV29-1
cdr3_length: 13
cdr3_aa: CSVHHSATDTQYF
cdr3_nt: TGCAGCGTTCACCACTCCGCCACAGATACGCAGTATTTT

d_call: TRBD1
j_call: TRBJ2-5
clone_size: few
v_call: TRBV28
cdr3_length: 16
cdr3_aa: CASSSQRQGGQETQYF
cdr3_nt: TGTGCCAGCAGTTCCCAGAGACAGGGTGGACAAGAGACCCAGTACTTC

d_call: NA
j_call: TRBJ1-1
clone_size: NA
v_call: TRBV11-2
cdr3_length: 14
cdr3_aa: CASSSEHSNTEAFF
cdr3_nt: TGTGCCAGCAGCTCCGAACATAGTAACACTGAAGCTTTCTTT

d_call: NA
j_call: TRBJ1-1
clone_size: NA
v_call: TRBV29-1
cdr3_length: 15
cdr3_aa: CSVGGPPRGNTEAFF
cdr3_nt: TGCAGCGTAGGAGGGCCTCCCAGGGGGAACACTGAAGCTTTCTTT

d_call: NA
j_call: TRBJ2-6
clone_size: few
v_call: TRBV5-4
cdr3_length: 16
cdr3_aa: CASSLISTRGANVLTF
cdr3_nt: TGTGCCAGCAGCTTGATCTCAACCAGGGGGGCCAACGTCCTGACTTTC

d_call: TRBD2
j_call: TRBJ2-1
clone_size: few
v_call: TRBV4-2
cdr3_length: 16
cdr3_aa: CASSPSLAGAQNEQFF
cdr3_nt: TGTGCCAGCAGCCCGTCACTAGCGGGAGCTCAAAATGAGCAGTTCTTC

d_call: NA
j_call: TRBJ2-7
clone_size: few
v_call: TRBV7-2
cdr3_length: 14
cdr3_aa: CASSRRAPAYEQYF
cdr3_nt: TGTGCCAGCAGCCGACGGGCACCTGCCTACGAGCAGTACTTC

d_call: NA
j_call: TRBJ2-3
clone_size: few
v_call: TRBV30
cdr3_length: 16
cdr3_aa: CAWSAGEVRGTDTQYF
cdr3_nt: TGTGCCTGGAGCGCCGGGGAGGTGCGGGGCACAGATACGCAGTATTTT

d_call: TRBD2
j_call: TRBJ2-1
clone_size: NA
v_call: TRBV30
cdr3_length: 17
cdr3_aa: CAWSSNPGLAGYNEQFF
cdr3_nt: TGTGCCTGGAGTTCTAATCCGGGACTAGCGGGTTACAATGAGCAGTTCTTC

d_call: NA
j_call: TRBJ2-3
clone_size: few
v_call: TRBV11-2
cdr3_length: 15
cdr3_aa: CASSLRGATPDTQYF
cdr3_nt: TGTGCCAGCAGCTTACGGGGGGCTACCCCAGATACGCAGTATTTT

d_call: TRBD2
j_call: TRBJ2-3
clone_size: few
v_call: TRBV11-2
cdr3_length: 16
cdr3_aa: CASSINLAGDSDTQYF
cdr3_nt: TGTGCCAGCAGCATCAACCTAGCGGGAGACTCAGATACGCAGTATTTT

d_call: NA
j_call: TRBJ2-1
clone_size: few
v_call: TRBV10-3
cdr3_length: 15
cdr3_aa: CAISEPRSSYNEQFF
cdr3_nt: TGTGCCATCAGTGAGCCCAGGAGCTCCTACAATGAGCAGTTCTTC

d_call: NA
j_call: TRBJ2-3
clone_size: NA
v_call: TRBV11-2
cdr3_length: 15
cdr3_aa: CASSGISERTDTQYF
cdr3_nt: TGTGCCAGCAGCGGGATTAGCGAGAGGACAGATACGCAGTATTTT

d_call: TRBD2
j_call: TRBJ2-3
clone_size: few
v_call: TRBV7-2
cdr3_length: 16
cdr3_aa: CASSLTSGLYGDTQYF
cdr3_nt: TGTGCCAGCAGCTTGACTAGCGGCCTATATGGAGATACGCAGTATTTT

d_call: NA
j_call: TRBJ1-5
clone_size: NA
v_call: TRBV6-5
cdr3_length: 14
cdr3_aa: CASSWTVSNQPQHF
cdr3_nt: TGTGCCAGCAGTTGGACAGTTAGCAATCAGCCCCAGCATTTT

d_call: TRBD1
j_call: TRBJ2-5
clone_size: few
v_call: TRBV4-3
cdr3_length: 14
cdr3_aa: CASSRRQGWETQYF
cdr3_nt: TGCGCCAGCAGCCGGAGACAGGGTTGGGAGACCCAGTACTTC

d_call: NA
j_call: TRBJ2-6
clone_size: few
v_call: TRBV29-1
cdr3_length: 13
cdr3_aa: CSVEGSGANVLTF
cdr3_nt: TGCAGCGTGGAGGGCTCTGGGGCCAACGTCCTGACTTTC

d_call: NA
j_call: TRBJ1-1
clone_size: NA
v_call: TRBV9
cdr3_length: 14
cdr3_aa: CASSARTMNTEAFF
cdr3_nt: TGTGCCAGCAGCGCCAGGACCATGAACACTGAAGCTTTCTTT

d_call: NA
j_call: TRBJ2-3
clone_size: few
v_call: TRBV5-1
cdr3_length: 17
cdr3_aa: CASCLDGRGDPTDTQYF
cdr3_nt: TGCGCCAGCTGCTTGGACGGCAGGGGGGACCCCACAGATACGCAGTATTTT

d_call: NA
j_call: TRBJ2-3
clone_size: NA
v_call: TRBV25-1
cdr3_length: 12
cdr3_aa: CASSRGADTQYF
cdr3_nt: TGTGCCAGCAGTCGAGGCGCAGATACGCAGTATTTT

d_call: NA
j_call: TRBJ1-1
clone_size: NA
v_call: TRBV11-2
cdr3_length: 14
cdr3_aa: CASSNGQPNTEAFF
cdr3_nt: TGTGCCAGCAGCAACGGACAGCCTAACACTGAAGCTTTCTTT

d_call: NA
j_call: TRBJ2-7
clone_size: few
v_call: TRBV20-1
cdr3_length: 11
cdr3_aa: CSARDFGEQYF
cdr3_nt: TGCAGTGCTAGAGATTTCGGCGAGCAGTACTTC

d_call: TRBD2
j_call: TRBJ2-1
clone_size: NA
v_call: TRBV11-2
cdr3_length: 15
cdr3_aa: CASSLGSGRYNEQFF
cdr3_nt: TGTGCCAGCAGCTTAGGTAGCGGGCGGTACAATGAGCAGTTCTTC

d_call: TRBD2
j_call: TRBJ2-1
clone_size: few
v_call: TRBV7-8
cdr3_length: 16
cdr3_aa: CASSSYSGRAANEQFF
cdr3_nt: TGTGCCAGCAGCTCCTATAGCGGGAGGGCCGCGAATGAGCAGTTCTTC

d_call: NA
j_call: TRBJ2-6
clone_size: NA
v_call: TRBV7-3
cdr3_length: 14
cdr3_aa: CASSADTGANVLTF
cdr3_nt: TGTGCCAGCAGCGCGGACACTGGGGCCAACGTCCTGACTTTC

d_call: TRBD1
j_call: TRBJ2-4
clone_size: few
v_call: TRBV4-1
cdr3_length: 15
cdr3_aa: CASSVQTGDGNIQYF
cdr3_nt: TGCGCCAGCAGCGTGCAAACAGGGGACGGAAACATTCAGTACTTC

d_call: NA
j_call: TRBJ2-2
clone_size: NA
v_call: TRBV7-9
cdr3_length: 14
cdr3_aa: CASGRDLDTGELFF
cdr3_nt: TGTGCCAGCGGACGAGACTTGGACACCGGGGAGCTGTTTTTT

d_call: NA
j_call: TRBJ1-2
clone_size: few
v_call: TRBV27
cdr3_length: 13
cdr3_aa: CASSRTANYGYTF
cdr3_nt: TGTGCCAGCAGTCGGACGGCCAACTATGGCTACACCTTC

d_call: NA
j_call: TRBJ1-1
clone_size: few
v_call: TRBV29-1
cdr3_length: 10
cdr3_aa: CSVGTHQAFF
cdr3_nt: TGCAGCGTTGGGACACATCAAGCTTTCTTT

d_call: NA
j_call: TRBJ1-1
clone_size: NA
v_call: TRBV5-5
cdr3_length: 12
cdr3_aa: CASSPDILRAFF
cdr3_nt: TGTGCCAGCAGCCCGGACATCCTACGAGCTTTCTTT

d_call: TRBD1
j_call: TRBJ1-4
clone_size: NA
v_call: TRBV9
cdr3_length: 14
cdr3_aa: CASSATGLGEKLFF
cdr3_nt: TGTGCCAGCAGCGCGACAGGGTTGGGTGAAAAACTGTTTTTT

d_call: NA
j_call: TRBJ2-1
clone_size: few
v_call: TRBV30
cdr3_length: 13
cdr3_aa: CAWRGGFYNEQFF
cdr3_nt: TGTGCCTGGAGGGGAGGATTCTACAATGAGCAGTTCTTC

d_call: NA
j_call: TRBJ2-7
clone_size: NA
v_call: TRBV28
cdr3_length: 14
cdr3_aa: CASSPRRSSYEQYF
cdr3_nt: TGTGCCAGCAGTCCGCGTCGTAGCTCCTACGAGCAGTACTTC

d_call: NA
j_call: TRBJ2-3
clone_size: few
v_call: TRBV29-1
cdr3_length: 14
cdr3_aa: CSVESKVSTDTQYF
cdr3_nt: TGCAGCGTTGAATCGAAGGTTTCCACAGATACGCAGTATTTT

d_call: TRBD2
j_call: TRBJ2-3
clone_size: few
v_call: TRBV29-1
cdr3_length: 14
cdr3_aa: CSASAAGVTDTQYF
cdr3_nt: TGCAGCGCTTCAGCCGCGGGAGTAACAGATACGCAGTATTTT

d_call: NA
j_call: TRBJ2-1
clone_size: NA
v_call: TRBV11-2
cdr3_length: 12
cdr3_aa: CASSLAGNEQFF
cdr3_nt: TGTGCCAGCAGCTTAGCAGGCAATGAGCAGTTCTTC

d_call: NA
j_call: TRBJ2-5
clone_size: NA
v_call: TRBV10-3
cdr3_length: 14
cdr3_aa: CAISESGPSETQYF
cdr3_nt: TGTGCCATCAGTGAGTCGGGACCCTCAGAGACCCAGTACTTC

d_call: TRBD2
j_call: TRBJ2-7
clone_size: NA
v_call: TRBV28
cdr3_length: 16
cdr3_aa: CASSSPGTSGSYEQYF
cdr3_nt: TGTGCCAGCAGTTCCCCCGGGACTAGCGGCTCCTACGAGCAGTACTTC

d_call: NA
j_call: TRBJ2-5
clone_size: few
v_call: TRBV7-9
cdr3_length: 18
cdr3_aa: CASSQSTIWTANQETQYF
cdr3_nt: TGTGCCAGCAGCCAGAGCACTATATGGACAGCGAACCAAGAGACCCAGTACTTC

d_call: TRBD2
j_call: TRBJ2-5
clone_size: few
v_call: TRBV10-3
cdr3_length: 15
cdr3_aa: CATRLAGGPWETQYF
cdr3_nt: TGTGCCACGAGACTAGCGGGAGGGCCGTGGGAGACCCAGTACTTC

d_call: NA
j_call: TRBJ2-7
clone_size: few
v_call: TRBV14
cdr3_length: 14
cdr3_aa: CASSLLGGFGEQYF
cdr3_nt: TGTGCCAGCAGCCTGTTGGGGGGCTTTGGCGAGCAGTACTTC

d_call: NA
j_call: TRBJ2-3
clone_size: few
v_call: TRBV29-1
cdr3_length: 13
cdr3_aa: CSVRGTVTDTQYF
cdr3_nt: TGCAGCGTCCGCGGGACCGTCACAGATACGCAGTATTTT

d_call: TRBD2
j_call: TRBJ2-7
clone_size: NA
v_call: TRBV29-1
cdr3_length: 15
cdr3_aa: CSVEDGLAGAYEQYF
cdr3_nt: TGCAGCGTTGAAGATGGACTAGCGGGAGCCTACGAGCAGTACTTC

d_call: NA
j_call: TRBJ1-1
clone_size: NA
v_call: TRBV9
cdr3_length: 15
cdr3_aa: CASSPDDRTNTEAFF
cdr3_nt: TGTGCCAGCAGCCCTGACGACAGGACGAACACTGAAGCTTTCTTT